These 17 T cell receptor beta chains were all obtained from the same sample, sequenced in a study of synovial regulatory T cells in juvenile arthritis. Clones were read by immunoSEQ multiplex PCR, and TCRdb kept only the in-frame ones, dropping some. This repertoire includes about 9,700 clones. The material sequenced was Treg cells from blood. Subset of the sample: remaining (HLA-DR-negative) circulating blood Treg cells. These receptors all come from a donor aged 2-35 years with juvenile idiopathic arthritis.

The rearrangement links TRBV30 to TRBJ2-7. CDR3 size: 11 residues. No DNA has been recorded. Germline V CDR1 and CDR2: GTSNPN, SVGIG (reference sequence). The CDR3: CAWSVMNEQYF.

The rearrangement links TRBV5-4 to TRBJ1-2; TCRdb reports TRBD1, a call that lacks DNA to check it against. The CDR3 runs 16 residues. DNA is not on record. CDR1 and CDR2 (germline): SGHNT, YYREEE (reference sequence). Here the CDR3 reads CASSFGQGALSYGYTF.

The chain joins TRBV18 to TRBJ2-1; TCRdb proposes TRBD2, but this gene call is untestable without DNA. Germline loops: CDR1 KGHSH, CDR2 LQKENI. CDR3 size: 13 residues. The DNA sequence is not available. The CDR3 protein is CASSASLDNEQFF.

This sequence joins TRBV7-2 and TRBJ2-1; the D call from TCRdb, TRBD2, cannot be confirmed without DNA. CDR1 is SGHTA and CDR2 is FQGNSA in the germline V gene. The CDR3 spans 15 residues. No nucleotide data were recorded. CDR3 sequence: CASSLAGLAGNEQFF.

The chain joins TRBV2 to TRBJ2-1; the TCRdb call, TRBD2, lacks DNA for checking. CDR1 is SNHLY, CDR2 FYNNEI, per germline. CDR3 length: 13 amino acids. The record lacks a DNA sequence. The CDR3 reads CASRPGTRREQFF.

The chain is built from TRBV7-2 and TRBJ1-3. This CDR3 has 15 residues. The coding DNA is unavailable. Looked up from germline, CDR1 is SGHTA and CDR2 is FQGNSA. The CDR3 protein is CASSPTGFSGNTIYF.

The J gene is TRBJ2-7, the V gene TRBV10-3; there is no DNA to check the TCRdb D call of TRBD2. Germline CDR1 is ENHRY and CDR2 is SYGVKD. There are 15 residues in the CDR3. No DNA sequence is on record. CDR3 protein: CASSAGGPYSYEQYF.

CDR3 sequence reads: CASSLGPAGYEQYF. The chain couples TRBV5-6 to TRBJ2-7; the D gene TCRdb calls, TRBD2, cannot be checked with no DNA. Germline V CDR1 and CDR2: SGHDT, YYEEEE. The CDR3 covers 14 residues. No DNA was logged.

The chain uses TRBV10-3 and TRBJ1-1. Germline CDR1 ENHRY, CDR2 SYGVKD. The CDR3 totals 17 residues. No DNA appears here. The CDR3 protein is CAIRPGWVGDTSTEAFF.

V is TRBV23-1 and J is TRBJ2-2; the D call of TRBD2 rests on TCRdb alone, since no DNA is present to check it. TRBV23-1 is an ORF, with its function uncertain. This CDR3 has 20 amino acids. No DNA has been recorded. CDR3 in amino acids: CARHTLPNRLVGEPGGELFF.

The chain has TRBV7-8 and TRBJ1-1; TCRdb lists TRBD1, though no DNA is available to test this call. This CDR3 region has 13 residues. Only the protein sequence is given. Germline CDR1 and CDR2: SGHVS and FQNEAQ. The CDR3 protein is CASSSAQGIRAFF.

The V call is TRBV10-3, the J call TRBJ1-5; the D call of TRBD1 rests on TCRdb alone, since no DNA is present to check it. The CDR3 consists of 15 residues. The protein alone is recorded here. In germline, CDR1 is ENHRY, CDR2 SYGVKD. The CDR3 protein is CAISGGQGTNQPQHF.

The chain is built from TRBV4-3 and TRBJ1-1. The germline V gene encodes CDR1 LGHNA and CDR2 YSLEER. The CDR3 is made up of 14 amino acids. The coding DNA is unavailable. Here the CDR3 reads CASSQAAGDTEAFF.

The CDR3 is CATSAGQVRMMGYTF. The V and J genes are TRBV15 and TRBJ1-2; TCRdb returns TRBD1, unconfirmable since there is no DNA. This CDR3 has 15 residues. The coding DNA is unavailable. The germline V gene encodes CDR1 LNHNV and CDR2 YYDKDF (reference sequence).

The CDR3 region is CASSYSAHGAGYTF. The chain joins TRBV6-5 to TRBJ1-2. The CDR3 is 14 residues long. No DNA is recorded. CDR1 is MNHEY and CDR2 is SVGAGI in the germline V gene.

V usage is TRBV18 and J usage is TRBJ1-1; TCRdb's D gene call, TRBD1, goes unchecked for lack of DNA. The length of the CDR3 is 14 residues. The DNA sequence is not available. Germline V gene sequence: CDR1 KGHSH, CDR2 LQKENI. CDR3 residues: CASSPTDSYTEAFF.

This CDR3 is CASKRQGVVSYEQYF. The gene calls are TRBV6-5 and TRBJ2-7; no DNA is available, so the TRBD1 call from TCRdb remains unchecked. CDR1 MNHEY and CDR2 SVGAGI come from the germline V gene. The CDR3 totals 15 residues. The record lacks a DNA sequence.